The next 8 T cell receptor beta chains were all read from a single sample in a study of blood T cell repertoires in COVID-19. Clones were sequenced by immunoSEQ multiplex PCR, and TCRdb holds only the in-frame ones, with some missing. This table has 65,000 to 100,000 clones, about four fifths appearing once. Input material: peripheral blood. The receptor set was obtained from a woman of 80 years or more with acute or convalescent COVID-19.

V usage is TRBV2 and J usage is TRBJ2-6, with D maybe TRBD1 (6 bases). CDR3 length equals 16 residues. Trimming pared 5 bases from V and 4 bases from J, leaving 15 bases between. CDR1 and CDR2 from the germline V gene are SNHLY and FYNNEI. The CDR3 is CASSPGAFSGANVLTF. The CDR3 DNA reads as TGTGCCAGCAGTCCAGGGGCATTCTCCGGGGCCAACGTCCTGACTTTC. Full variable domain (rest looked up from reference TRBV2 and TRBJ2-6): EPEVTQTPSHQVTQMGQEVILRCVPISNHLYFYWYRQILGQKVEFLVSFYNNEISEKSEIFDDQFSVERPDGSNFTLKIRSTKLEDSAMYFCASSPGAFSGANVLTFGAGSRLTVL.

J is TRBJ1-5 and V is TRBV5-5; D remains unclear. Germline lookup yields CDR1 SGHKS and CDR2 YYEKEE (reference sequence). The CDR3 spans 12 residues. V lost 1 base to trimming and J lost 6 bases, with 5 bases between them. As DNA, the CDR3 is TGTGCCAGCAGCTTGCAGTCTCAGCCCCAGCATTTT. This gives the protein CASSLQSQPQHF.

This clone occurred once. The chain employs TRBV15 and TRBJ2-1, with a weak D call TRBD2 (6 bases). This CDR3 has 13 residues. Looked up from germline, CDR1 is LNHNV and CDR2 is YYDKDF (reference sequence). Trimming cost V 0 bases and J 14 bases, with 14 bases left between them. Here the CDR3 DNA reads TGTGCCACCAGCAGAGATCGGTGGGCGGGGAAGTTCTTC. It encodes CATSRDRWAGKFF.

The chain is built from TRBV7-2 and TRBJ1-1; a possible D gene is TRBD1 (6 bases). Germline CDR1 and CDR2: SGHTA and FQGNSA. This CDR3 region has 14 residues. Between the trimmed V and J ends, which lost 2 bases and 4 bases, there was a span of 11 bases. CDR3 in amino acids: CASSLLGGATEAFF. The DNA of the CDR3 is TGTGCCAGCAGCTTATTAGGGGGGGCCACTGAAGCTTTCTTT.

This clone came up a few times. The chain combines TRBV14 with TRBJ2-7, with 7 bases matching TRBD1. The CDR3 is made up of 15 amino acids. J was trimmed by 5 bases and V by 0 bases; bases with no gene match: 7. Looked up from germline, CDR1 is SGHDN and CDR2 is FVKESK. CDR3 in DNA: TGTGCCAGCAGCCAAGAGTTCGGGACAGCCAACGAGCAGTACTTC. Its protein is CASSQEFGTANEQYF.

The CDR3, as DNA: TGTGCCAGCAGCGGGAGGACCAATTCGGGATCCTATAATTCACCCCTCCACTTT. Translated: CASSGRTNSGSYNSPLHF. The genes are TRBV9 and TRBJ1-6; D gene ambiguous. Germline values: CDR1 SGDLS, CDR2 YYNGEE. Deletions cut 3 bases from V and 1 base from J, with 17 bases between. The CDR3 runs to 18 residues. The full variable domain, rest sourced from reference TRBV9 and TRBJ1-6, is DSGVTQTPKHLITATGQRVTLRCSPRSGDLSVYWYQQSLDQGLQFLIQYYNGEERAKGNILERFSAQQFPDLHSELNLSSLELGDSALYFCASSGRTNSGSYNSPLHFGNGTRLTVT.

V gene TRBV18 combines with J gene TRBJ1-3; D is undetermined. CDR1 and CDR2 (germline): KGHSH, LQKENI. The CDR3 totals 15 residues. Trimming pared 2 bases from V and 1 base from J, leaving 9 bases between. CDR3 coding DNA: TGTGCCAGCTCACCAAGCCAAATATCTGGAAACACCATATATTTT. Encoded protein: CASSPSQISGNTIYF.

The CDR3 nucleotides read TGTGCCAGCAGCTGGGGGGGTGGCAACTCTGGAAACACCATATATTTT. Amino acids: CASSWGGGNSGNTIYF. The chain employs TRBV7-2 and TRBJ1-3, with D tentatively TRBD1 (5 bases). Trimming stripped 4 bases from V and 0 bases from J, with 13 bases between. The CDR3 is 16 amino acids. From germline, CDR1 is SGHTA and CDR2 FQGNSA.